Presented here are 9 T cell receptor beta chains from one specimen sequenced in a study of control samples from healthy donors and cancer patients. Measured with immunoSEQ multiplex PCR; TCRdb has only the in-frame clones, and not every one. The sample has approximately 70,000 clones; approximately 90% are singletons. The specimen sequenced was PBMCs. These receptors originate from a woman aged 45-65 years with colorectal cancer.

This rearrangement joins TRBV6-5 to TRBJ1-1, with D unresolved. This CDR3 region has 12 residues. Germline V gene sequence: CDR1 MNHEY, CDR2 SVGAGI. The ends were cut back, 8 bases at V and 0 bases at J, with 7 bases in the middle. This CDR3 is CASSYMNTEAFF. DNA for the CDR3: TGTGCCAGCTCCTATATGAACACTGAAGCTTTCTTT.

The rearrangement joins TRBV2 to TRBJ2-2, with a tentative D call TRBD1 (6 bases). The ends were cut back, 6 bases at V and 0 bases at J, with 23 bases in the middle. The germline CDR1 and CDR2 sequences are SNHLY and FYNNEI. The CDR3 has 19 residues. CDR3 DNA sequence: TGTGCCAGCAGCGGGACCCATACAGGGATACCTGCGAACACCGGGGAGCTGTTTTTT. Translation gives CASSGTHTGIPANTGELFF.

This sequence joins TRBV27 and TRBJ2-1, with D unresolved. CDR1 MNHEY and CDR2 SMNVEV come from the germline V gene (reference sequence). Trimming left V 5 bases short and J 5 bases short, with 13 bases between. This CDR3 region has 14 residues. CDR3 residues: CASSRLRVDNEQFF. DNA of the CDR3: TGTGCCAGCAGTCGACTTCGGGTAGACAATGAGCAGTTCTTC.

For this clone: Other DNA sequences in the same sample also yield this CDR3. The CDR3 nucleotides are TGCGCCAGCAGCTTGGCGTCGATGGGTCAGCCCCAGCATTTT. It yields the protein CASSLASMGQPQHF. This chain joins TRBV5-1 and TRBJ1-5, with unresolved D. This CDR3 has 14 residues. V was clipped by 0 bases and J by 6 bases, with 10 bases between them. Germline V gives CDR1 SGHRS, CDR2 YFSETQ.

This clone occurred once. The chain joins TRBV9 to TRBJ2-5; 9 bases are shared with TRBD2. Germline loops: CDR1 SGDLS, CDR2 YYNGEE. V lost 4 bases, J lost 5 bases, and 6 bases stayed unmatched. The CDR3 runs 14 residues. The CDR3 coding sequence is TGTGCCAGCAGCTTCTCGGCGGGGGGGGAGACCCAGTACTTC. Protein: CASSFSAGGETQYF. Filled out from reference TRBV9 and TRBJ2-5, the complete variable domain reads DSGVTQTPKHLITATGQRVTLRCSPRSGDLSVYWYQQSLDQGLQFLIQYYNGEERAKGNILERFSAQQFPDLHSELNLSSLELGDSALYFCASSFSAGGETQYFGPGTRLLVL.

CDR3: CATSRDRTGEQYF. In nucleotides, the CDR3 is TGTGCCACCAGCAGAGATCGGACAGGCGAGCAGTACTTC. The chain employs TRBV15 and TRBJ2-7; 7 bases fit TRBD1. This CDR3 region has 13 residues. The germline V gene has CDR1 LNHNV and CDR2 YYDKDF (reference sequence). V gave up 0 bases and J gave up 6 bases; unmatched junction bases: 2.

This chain connects TRBV7-8 to TRBJ1-1; D unresolved. V was pared by 2 bases and J by 3 bases, with 16 bases between. The CDR3 loop spans 16 amino acids. Germline V CDR1 and CDR2: SGHVS, FQNEAQ. DNA for the CDR3: TGTGCCAGCAGCTTATCGAGGCAATGGCAGTACACTGAAGCTTTCTTT. As protein: CASSLSRQWQYTEAFF.

J is TRBJ2-1 and V is TRBV6-1; 10 bases agree with TRBD2. Per the germline V gene, CDR1 is MNHNS and CDR2 is SASEGT. CDR3 size: 16 residues. With V trimmed by 4 bases and J by 4 bases, 7 bases remained unmatched. CDR3 in amino acids: CASSAYGTSAYNEQFF. CDR3 bases: TGTGCCAGCAGTGCCTATGGGACTAGCGCTTACAATGAGCAGTTCTTC.

The chain carries TRBV6-5 and TRBJ1-2; 12 bases map to TRBD1. The CDR3 totals 15 residues. V trimming: 7 bases; J trimming: 8 bases; junction bases outside the gene matches: 11. CDR1 is MNHEY, CDR2 SVGAGI, per germline. The CDR3 nucleotides are TGTGCCAGCACCAATGGGGGACAGGGGGCAAGGGGCTACACCTTC. Translated: CASTNGGQGARGYTF.